The 7 T cell receptor beta chains below were found in one sample sequenced in a study of Graves' ophthalmopathy and Graves' hyperthyroidism (dated by TCRdb to 2016 to 2018). TCRdb shows the sequencer as Illumina HiSeq 2000. For repertoire sequencing, the TCR beta CDR3 regions were amplified from RNA transcripts. The first round was an RT-PCR using HTBI primers with the Qiagen OneStep RT-PCR kit, and this first round was followed by a second-round multiplex PCR, then size selection and purification. The raw public data were reprocessed by TCRdb itself: fastp quality trimming at Q25, MiXCR clonotype calling, in-frame beta chains only. Rows merge per CDR3 protein into single entries with the most common DNA and genes. This sample is represented by 400,000 to 450,000 distinct CDR3 sequences; about 21% of them were singletons. The ten largest clones take up under 3.5% of the sample. The sequenced sample consisted of peripheral blood. These receptors all come from a woman between 18 and 30 years old with stable Graves' hyperthyroidism. Donor details come from another sample of the same person, matched by shared clones.

J is TRBJ2-7 and V is TRBV6-1, with D perhaps TRBD2 (5 bases). The V end was cut by 6 bases, the J end by 4 bases, with 16 bases between. Germline V gene data show CDR1 as MNHNS and CDR2 as SASEGT. CDR3 length: 14 amino acids. This chain's CDR3 is CASSAIWSGYEQYF. As DNA, the CDR3 is TGTGCCAGCAGCGCCATCTGGTCGGGGTACGAGCAGTACTTC.

The gene calls are TRBV12-3 or TRBV12-4 and TRBJ2-2; 10 positions match TRBD2. Trimming took 5 bases from V and 0 from J; bases not matched to a gene: 6. The CDR3 sequence is 17 residues long. CDR3 bases: TGTGCCAGCAGTCCAGCGGGAGGGAGGTCGAACACCGGGGAGCTGTTTTTT. It translates to CASSPAGGRSNTGELFF.

The chain uses TRBV6-1 and TRBJ1-5, with a tentative D call TRBD1 (5 bases). Germline CDR1 is MNHNS and CDR2 is SASEGT. Trimming stripped 9 bases from V and 4 bases from J, with 13 bases between. The CDR3 sequence is 13 residues long. CDR3 coding DNA: TGTGCCAGTGTCGGGCGGGGGAATCAGCCCCAGCATTTT. Translation: CASVGRGNQPQHF.

This clonotype appeared many times. The CDR3 nucleotides are TGTGCCAGCAGCCTAACGAGCTCTGGAAACACCATATATTTT. Translated: CASSLTSSGNTIYF. V is TRBV7-2 and J is TRBJ1-3; D is uncertain. The CDR3 is 14 amino acids. Germline V gene lookup returns CDR1 SGHTA and CDR2 FQGNSA. V dropped 5 bases and J dropped 0 bases, with 8 bases sitting between them.

This chain links TRBV7-3 with TRBJ2-2; TRBD2 agrees at 11 bases. The CDR3 consists of 17 residues. Germline V lookup: CDR1 SGHTA, CDR2 FQGTGA. The J segment lost 6 bases and the V segment lost 1 base, leaving 7 bases of the junction unmatched. CDR3 region: CASSLRPGLAAPGELFF. The CDR3 bases are TGTGCCAGCAGCTTAAGACCGGGACTAGCGGCCCCCGGGGAGCTGTTTTTT.

This chain joins TRBV6-1 and TRBJ1-2; unclear D gene. CDR3 length: 14 residues. In germline, CDR1 is MNHNS, CDR2 SASEGT. The ends were cut back, 7 bases at V and 3 bases at J, with 15 bases in the middle. CDR3 region: CASIPRTGHYGYTF. The CDR3, as DNA: TGTGCCAGCATCCCGAGGACGGGCCACTATGGCTACACCTTC.

In the case of this clonotype: This may be a read error, as it is one base from a much larger clone. This sequence joins TRBV12-3 or TRBV12-4 and TRBJ1-6, with D unresolved. The CDR3 is 15 residues long. CDR3 sequence (DNA): TGTGCCAGCAGTCTGCCCGGGTCCCTAGAATCACACCTCCACTTT. This gives the protein CASSLPGSLESHLHF.